These 22 T cell receptor beta chains came from one sample sequenced in a study of blood T cell repertoires in COVID-19. Libraries were prepared by immunoSEQ multiplex PCR; TCRdb keeps only in-frame clonotypes and omits some of them. This table holds 150,000 to 200,000 clones, around 82% found once. Source material: PBMCs or T cells enriched from blood (not recorded which). These receptors originate from a woman aged 45 to 65 in a cohort exposed to, infected with or recovered from COVID-19 (not recorded which).

The gene calls are TRBV3-1 (or the pseudogene TRBV3-2) and TRBJ1-2, with TRBD1 matching 8 bases. This CDR3 spans 16 amino acids. V lost 0 bases and J lost 4; bases outside the gene matches: 7. Germline V CDR1 and CDR2: LGHDT, YNNKEL (reference sequence). CDR3 nucleotide sequence: TGTGCCAGCAGCCAAGAAGCGGGCAGGGGGCCCTATGGCTACACCTTC. Translating it yields CASSQEAGRGPYGYTF.

The chain is built from TRBV4-1 and TRBJ2-5, with 8 bases matching TRBD2. There are 15 residues in the CDR3. Per the germline V gene, CDR1 is MGHRA and CDR2 is YSYEKL. V lost 0 bases and J lost 3; bases outside the gene matches: 3. This chain's CDR3 is CASSQDPGLEETQYF. CDR3 nucleotides: TGCGCCAGCAGCCAAGACCCGGGACTAGAAGAGACCCAGTACTTC.

J is TRBJ2-7 and V is TRBV5-1; no clear D. This CDR3 has 13 amino acids. V was trimmed by 4 bases and J by 7 bases, leaving 15 bases between them. The germline V gene encodes CDR1 SGHRS and CDR2 YFSETQ. CDR3 coding DNA: TGCGCCAGCAGCCCCTCTGATGCGGCAGAGCAGTACTTC. Its protein product is CASSPSDAAEQYF.

This chain joins TRBV28 and TRBJ1-4; D is possibly TRBD1 (6 bases). Trimming pared 6 bases from V and 4 bases from J, leaving 15 bases between. Looked up from germline, CDR1 is MDHEN and CDR2 is SYDVKM. The CDR3 length is 15 residues. The CDR3 region has the DNA TGTGCCAGCAGCGCCTCAGGGGATGGTAATGAAAAACTGTTTTTT. Its translation: CASSASGDGNEKLFF.

This clone was seen a handful of times. This chain links TRBV28 with TRBJ1-5; D is unclear. The V gene's germline CDR1 is MDHEN and CDR2 SYDVKM. This CDR3 is built from 14 residues. The ends were cut back, 5 bases at V and 4 bases at J, with 12 bases in the middle. CDR3 sequence reads: CASSRNFENQPQHF. The DNA of the CDR3 is TGTGCCAGCAGTAGAAATTTTGAGAATCAGCCCCAGCATTTT.

The V and J genes are TRBV7-3 and TRBJ1-1; 8 bases agree with TRBD1. The CDR3 runs 15 residues. Per the germline V gene, CDR1 is SGHTA and CDR2 is FQGTGA. The V segment lost 5 bases and the J segment 2 bases; nucleotides outside the gene matches: 7. The CDR3 sequence is CASSQSSGGNTEAFF. The CDR3 DNA is TGTGCCAGCAGCCAGTCCTCAGGGGGCAACACTGAAGCTTTCTTT.

This clone is a singleton in its sample. The rearrangement links TRBV7-9 to TRBJ2-7; 11 bases line up with TRBD1. There are 15 residues in the CDR3. Germline V gives CDR1 SEHNR, CDR2 FQNEAQ (reference sequence). After removal of 1 base from V and 12 bases from J, the junction contained 11 bases not matched to a gene. In DNA form, the CDR3 reads TGTGCCAGCAGCTTAGGTGGGACAGGGGGTACTATTTGGTACTTC. It codes for CASSLGGTGGTIWYF.

This chain joins TRBV19 and TRBJ1-1, with D possibly TRBD1 on 6 matching bases. This CDR3 has 16 amino acids. Germline-derived CDR1 and CDR2 are LNHDA and SQIVND (reference sequence). Between the trimmed V and J ends, which lost 4 bases and 3 bases, there was a span of 18 bases. DNA of the CDR3: TGTGCCAGTAGTACACCACCCAGAGGGGGACACACTGAAGCTTTCTTT. It is translated as CASSTPPRGGHTEAFF.

CDR3 nucleotide sequence: TGTGCCAGCTCACTCGAACAGAGTCGCAGTAGCAATCAGCCCCAGCATTTT. It specifies CASSLEQSRSSNQPQHF. This sequence joins TRBV18 and TRBJ1-5; D is uncertain. Trimming shortened V by 4 bases and J by 0 bases, and 16 bases separated the two germline ends. Germline CDR1 reads KGHSH; CDR2 reads LQKENI. The CDR3 is 17 amino acids.

The genes are TRBV18 and TRBJ2-2; 9 bases are shared with TRBD1. The J segment lost 4 bases and the V segment lost 1 base, leaving 4 bases of the junction unmatched. This CDR3 region has 16 residues. The germline V gene has CDR1 KGHSH and CDR2 LQKENI. CDR3 DNA sequence: TGTGCCAGCTCACCACTGGGACAGGGCGCCACCGGGGAGCTGTTTTTT. Translated: CASSPLGQGATGELFF.

The chain is built from TRBV2 and TRBJ2-1; unclear D gene. The CDR3 is 11 amino acids. The V gene lost 5 bases and the J gene lost 7 bases, with 6 bases spanning the gap. Germline values: CDR1 SNHLY, CDR2 FYNNEI. CDR3 DNA: TGTGCCAGCAGTCTGCAGAATGAGCAGTTCTTC. Translation gives CASSLQNEQFF.

The V call is TRBV6-5, the J call TRBJ1-2; TRBD1 matches at 9 bases. Germline loops: CDR1 MNHEY, CDR2 SVGAGI. V shed 5 bases and J 3 bases; nucleotides not matched to a gene: 7. CDR3 length: 15 amino acids. The CDR3 loop reads CASSTRDRADYGYTF. CDR3 in DNA: TGTGCCAGCAGTACTCGGGACAGGGCGGACTATGGCTACACCTTC.

This clone was observed a few times. The chain uses TRBV24-1 and TRBJ1-2; D remains unclear. CDR1 and CDR2 from the germline V gene are KGHDR and SFDVKD. The CDR3 covers 15 residues. Trimming left V 2 bases short and J 0 bases short, with 9 bases between. In DNA, the CDR3 is TGTGCCACCAGTGATTCGGGATATACTAACTATGGCTACACCTTC. It encodes CATSDSGYTNYGYTF.

The chain employs TRBV7-2 and TRBJ2-1; maybe TRBD2 (6 bases). Germline V gives CDR1 SGHTA, CDR2 FQGNSA. The CDR3 has 14 amino acids. The V end lost 3 bases, the J end lost 3 bases, and 9 bases lay between the germline ends. The CDR3 sequence is CASSFFGSYNEQFF. The CDR3 nucleotides read TGTGCCAGCAGCTTCTTCGGGAGCTACAATGAGCAGTTCTTC.

This clone was seen just once. The chain joins TRBV19 to TRBJ1-4; 9 nucleotides match TRBD1. This CDR3 region has 14 residues. V was pared by 7 bases and J by 5 bases, with 5 bases of the junction left unmatched. Germline CDR1 and CDR2: LNHDA and SQIVND (reference sequence). In DNA, the CDR3 is TGTGCCAGTACCAGGGGGACAGGGAATGAAAAACTGTTTTTT. It encodes CASTRGTGNEKLFF.

The rearrangement joins TRBV5-4 to TRBJ1-2, with 8 bases that match TRBD1. Per germline, CDR1 SGHNT and CDR2 YYREEE (reference sequence). V dropped 4 bases and J dropped 13; count of bases not matched to a gene: 9. The CDR3 extends over 12 amino acids. The CDR3 region has the DNA TGTGCCAGCAGCCATACGACAGGGGACCTCACCTTC. Its translation is CASSHTTGDLTF.

This chain's CDR3 is CASSGQSDAYEQYF. In nucleotides, the CDR3 is TGTGCCAGCAGTGGCCAAAGCGACGCCTACGAGCAGTACTTC. The chain links TRBV2 to TRBJ2-7; D is unresolved. The CDR3 length is 14 residues. Between the trimmed V and J ends, which lost 4 bases and 2 bases, there was a span of 12 bases. CDR1 is SNHLY and CDR2 is FYNNEI in the germline V gene.

The chain links TRBV2 to TRBJ2-3; the match to TRBD2 covers 9 bases. Unmatched junction bases numbered 3, after V lost 10 bases and J lost 1 base. There are 13 residues in the CDR3. The germline CDR1 and CDR2 sequences are SNHLY and FYNNEI. The CDR3 nucleotides are TGTGCCACCAAGCGGGGGGGCACAGATACGCAGTATTTT. Protein product: CATKRGGTDTQYF.

The chain combines TRBV28 with TRBJ2-7, with D unresolved. This CDR3 comprises 12 residues. Germline V gene data show CDR1 as MDHEN and CDR2 as SYDVKM. The V and J ends lost 2 bases and 5 bases respectively, with 7 bases between them. This chain's CDR3 is CASSLTSHEQYF. The CDR3 DNA reads TGTGCCAGCAGTTTAACTTCTCACGAGCAGTACTTC.

This rearrangement joins TRBV19 to TRBJ2-7; 7 bases are a match to TRBD2. Germline V CDR1 and CDR2: LNHDA, SQIVND (reference sequence). With V trimmed by 4 bases and J by 5 bases, 14 bases remained unmatched. This CDR3 comprises 16 residues. CDR3 bases: TGTGCCAGTAGTAGGTGGTCCGGGGGAGGGCCCCACGAGCAGTACTTC. It is translated as CASSRWSGGGPHEQYF.

The chain links TRBV27 to TRBJ2-3; 9 bases are shared with TRBD2. V lost 6 bases to trimming and J lost 0 bases; unmatched junction nucleotides: 10. Germline V gene data show CDR1 as MNHEY and CDR2 as SMNVEV (reference sequence). CDR3 length: 17 amino acids. The CDR3 spells CASRISSGITSTDTQYF. The CDR3 DNA reads as TGTGCCAGCAGAATCTCTAGCGGGATAACTAGCACAGATACGCAGTATTTT.

This chain links TRBV19 with TRBJ2-3; possible D gene TRBD2, 6 bases. This CDR3 is built from 14 residues. V was clipped by 7 bases and J by 0 bases, with 11 bases between them. Germline CDR1 is LNHDA and CDR2 is SQIVND (reference sequence). The CDR3 DNA follows: TGTGCCAGTACCCCTAGCGCTAGCACAGATACGCAGTATTTT. Protein: CASTPSASTDTQYF.